This TCR beta chain was obtained from a study of T-cell memory formation after mild COVID-19 (dated by TCRdb to about 2021). Study-level background: TCR sequence clusters from the two donors were found to be largely donor specific. In two donors, T-cell clones that expanded and contracted after mild COVID-19 were followed by sequencing TCRalpha and TCRbeta repertoires longitudinally. Two young, previously healthy adult volunteers made up the cohort, one male and one female. General findings and caveats noted by the study authors: The study covered only a couple of mild cases, and larger cohorts including severe cases with pre-infection samples were considered necessary. SARS-CoV-2 specificity was not confirmed for the second-wave clones peaking on day 37. Some responding clones were detected in pre-infection memory, which suggested that pre-existing cross-reactive memory T cells had joined the SARS-CoV-2 response. Contracting CD4+ clones turned up mainly in the CM and EM memory subsets, whereas EMRA was where CD8+ clones were enriched. Clones that contracted from day 15 to 85 showed balanced CD4/CD8 phenotypes, whereas a second wave of clones that expanded from day 15 to 37 leaned towards CD4+.

About this clonotype: What antigen it recognizes has not been identified. There are no base qualities to consult, and no much larger clone falls within one base.

Ficoll-Paque density gradient centrifugation was the method used to isolate PBMCs. The CDR3 starts with the cysteine, ends with the phenylalanine, and has 15 residues. The read is trimmed to its CDR3 DNA, 45 bases read in frame from base 1. The germline V gene encodes CDR1 SGHRS and CDR2 YFSETQ. V is pared back by 0 bases and J by 8 bases, with 15 bases lying between the germline termini. The instrument was an Illumina NovaSeq 6000. cDNA libraries for TCRalpha and TCRbeta were prepared by 5'RACE using constant-segment primers, with sample barcodes and unique molecular identifiers added. RNA was extracted from every sample with Trizol reagent. The libraries were amplified in two PCR steps, and the second step added a second sample barcode and Illumina TruSeq adapters. Sequencing of the libraries was done on an Illumina NovaSeq, producing 2 x 150 bp paired-end reads. In the paper's pipeline: Reads were demultiplexed and collapsed into UMI-guided consensus sequences with migec v1.2.7. Using mixcr v2.1.11, UMI consensuses were aligned to TRA and TRB V and J templates and then assembled into clonotypes. Expanded or contracted clonotypes were those called significant by both edgeR and NoisET, with noise models trained on biological replicates. For edgeR calls, the cutoffs were a false discovery rate-adjusted p below 0.01 and a log2 fold-change threshold of 1. As an exploratory analysis of dynamics, max-normalized trajectories of the 1000 most abundant clonotypes were examined by PCA with hierarchical clustering. Separately sequenced CD4+ and CD8+ repertoires were used to assign a CD4 or CD8 phenotype to each responding clone. The public reads were reanalyzed by TCRdb: fastp trimming at Q25, MiXCR alignment, in-frame beta chains only. Identical CDR3 protein sequences are pooled into one entry, listed with their most common genes and DNA. The V and J calls were not made by the authors but by TCRdb's processing. The sample data list 350,000 to 450,000 distinct CDR3 sequences, and around 24% of these were observed just once. The ten most abundant clones make up around 9.5% of the sample.

Sequenced: PBMCs or a T cell subset sorted from them (not recorded which). The receptor was isolated from an adult woman who had mild COVID-19 (a few samples of this study predate the infection). The sample titles of this study are shuffled in the database, so cell type and time point are left out; the donor was told from shared clones. This chain joins TRBV5-1 to TRBJ2-1; TRBD1 is perhaps the D gene, given 5 matching bases. The CDR3 reads CASSLAQGVLDEQFF. The nucleotides are TGCGCCAGCAGCTTGGCCCAGGGTGTCTTGGATGAGCAGTTCTTC. This CDR3, with the reference TRBV5-1 and TRBJ2-1 proteins standing in past its ends, gives the full variable domain KAGVTQTPRYLIKTRGQQVTLSCSPISGHRSVSWYQQTPGQGLQFLFEYFSETQRNKGNFPGRFSGRQFSNSRSEMNVSTLELGDSALYLCASSLAQGVLDEQFFGPGTRLTVL.